These 26 T cell receptor beta chains were sequenced from one sample in a study of blood T cell repertoires in COVID-19. Assay: immunoSEQ multiplex PCR; the TCRdb copy retains only in-frame clones and omits some. This table holds 85,000 to 100,000 clones, 80% found once. Specimen: peripheral blood. The receptors come from a man in his fifties or sixties who had recovered from COVID-19.

The rearrangement joins TRBV6-5 to TRBJ2-1; possibly TRBD1 for D (6 bases). The germline V gene encodes CDR1 MNHEY and CDR2 SVGAGI. V shed 2 bases and J shed 3 bases, with 8 bases lying between them. There are 14 residues in the CDR3. The CDR3, as DNA: TGTGCCAGCAGTTACCCGGGACACTACAATGAGCAGTTCTTC. Translated: CASSYPGHYNEQFF.

The CDR3: CASSLGTGPYEQYF. The CDR3 nucleotides are TGTGCCAGCAGCTTAGGGACAGGGCCCTACGAGCAGTACTTC. The V gene is TRBV7-2, the J gene TRBJ2-7, with TRBD1 matching 8 bases. The junction had 1 base not matched to a gene; V was cut back by 1 base and J by 2 bases. The CDR3 runs 14 residues. Germline V gene sequence: CDR1 SGHTA, CDR2 FQGNSA.

The gene calls are TRBV6-6 and TRBJ1-5; 7 nucleotides agree with TRBD1. The germline V gene has CDR1 MNHNY and CDR2 SVGAGI (reference sequence). The CDR3 contains 15 residues. V lost 6 bases and J lost 0; bases outside the gene matches: 5. The CDR3: CASSNTGDSNQPQHF. In DNA form, the CDR3 reads TGTGCCAGCAGCAATACAGGGGATAGCAATCAGCCCCAGCATTTT.

The chain joins TRBV12-3 or TRBV12-4 to TRBJ1-5; D is perhaps TRBD1 (5 bases). The V gene lost 4 bases and the J gene lost 12 bases, with 16 bases spanning the gap. The CDR3 spans 13 residues. This CDR3 is CASSSLFGGRQHF. The CDR3 DNA reads TGTGCCAGCAGTTCTCTGTTCGGGGGTCGCCAGCATTTT.

The rearrangement uses TRBV18 and TRBJ2-4, with TRBD1 matching over 10 bases. The CDR3 length is 17 residues. Germline CDR1 is KGHSH and CDR2 is LQKENI. Trimming took 3 bases from V and 0 from J; bases not matched to a gene: 5. For the CDR3, the DNA is TGTGCCAGCTCACCCCAGGGACAGGGGTTAGCCAAAAACATTCAGTACTTC. It yields the protein CASSPQGQGLAKNIQYF.

V is TRBV19 and J is TRBJ2-7, with TRBD2 identical over 7 bases. With V trimmed by 5 bases and J by 3 bases, 10 bases remained unmatched. The CDR3 is 15 amino acids. CDR1 is LNHDA, CDR2 SQIVND, per germline (reference sequence). The CDR3 spells CASSQSGVVGYEQYF. CDR3 in DNA: TGTGCCAGTAGTCAAAGCGGGGTCGTCGGCTACGAGCAGTACTTC.

The chain links TRBV6-1 to TRBJ2-5, with 8 nucleotides matching TRBD2. Trimming removed 1 base from V and 12 bases from J; junction bases left unmatched: 13. Germline CDR1 reads MNHNS; CDR2 reads SASEGT. There are 15 residues in the CDR3. CDR3 protein: CASSEGVSSGRKKYF. CDR3 nucleotide sequence: TGTGCCAGCAGTGAAGGAGTTTCTAGCGGGCGGAAAAAGTACTTC.

The chain carries TRBV3-1 (or the pseudogene TRBV3-2) and TRBJ2-5; possible D gene TRBD2, 5 bases. CDR1 LGHDT and CDR2 YNNKEL come from the germline V gene (reference sequence). The V end lost 1 base, the J end lost 2 bases, and 14 bases lay between the germline ends. The CDR3 runs to 16 residues. The CDR3 DNA follows: TGTGCCAGCAGCCAAGGTTTACCTAGCCTACAAGAGACCCAGTACTTC. It is translated as CASSQGLPSLQETQYF.

As DNA, the CDR3 is TGCGCCAGCAGCCAAGATTCCAGGAGCAATCAGCCCCAGCATTTT. It codes for CASSQDSRSNQPQHF. The chain joins TRBV4-1 to TRBJ1-5; D not certain. Germline lookup yields CDR1 MGHRA and CDR2 YSYEKL. The CDR3 totals 15 residues. Trimming left V 0 bases short and J 1 base short, with 7 bases between.

J is TRBJ2-7 and V is TRBV7-2, with TRBD2 identical over 8 bases. Germline V gene data show CDR1 as SGHTA and CDR2 as FQGNSA. This CDR3 spans 15 amino acids. V was pared by 4 bases and J by 7 bases, with 12 bases of the junction left unmatched. CDR3 nucleotide sequence: TGTGCCAGCAGCTCCCGACTAGCGTCACGGTTAGAGCAGTACTTC. Its translation is CASSSRLASRLEQYF.

V usage is TRBV6-6 and J usage is TRBJ2-5, with 8 bases lining up with TRBD1. Germline V lookup: CDR1 MNHNY, CDR2 SVGAGI (reference sequence). The CDR3 extends over 14 amino acids. The ends lost 0 bases at V and 3 bases at J; junction bases unmatched: 0. This CDR3 is CASSYSTGEETQYF. For the CDR3, the DNA is TGTGCCAGCAGTTACTCGACAGGGGAAGAGACCCAGTACTTC.

By sample fraction, this clone is medium-sized. V is TRBV7-9 and J is TRBJ2-2, with TRBD2 identical over 7 bases. The CDR3 loop spans 17 amino acids. J gave up 6 bases and V 5 bases, and 15 bases lay outside the gene matches. Germline loops: CDR1 SEHNR, CDR2 FQNEAQ (reference sequence). As DNA, the CDR3 is TGTGCCAGCAGCGGAAGTACGGGGGGTAGGTCGGCCGGGGAGCTGTTTTTT. Amino acid sequence: CASSGSTGGRSAGELFF.

The V gene is TRBV7-9, the J gene TRBJ2-1; perhaps TRBD2 as D (5 bases). CDR3 length: 15 residues. Looked up from germline, CDR1 is SEHNR and CDR2 is FQNEAQ (reference sequence). Deletions cut 2 bases from V and 5 bases from J, with 13 bases between. The CDR3 sequence is CASSLWRRGNNEQFF. CDR3 coding DNA: TGTGCCAGCAGCTTATGGCGGAGAGGGAACAATGAGCAGTTCTTC. Supplemented by reference TRBV7-9 and TRBJ2-1, the full variable domain reads DTGVSQNPRHKITKRGQNVTFRCDPISEHNRLYWYRQTLGQGPEFLTYFQNEAQLEKSRLLSDRFSAERPKGSFSTLEIQRTEQGDSAMYLCASSLWRRGNNEQFFGPGTRLTVL.

This clone was found a few times. The V and J genes are TRBV11-1 and TRBJ2-2; the D gene is possibly TRBD1 (5 bases). CDR3 length: 16 residues. The V gene's germline CDR1 is SGHAT and CDR2 FQDESV (reference sequence). The V end was cut by 1 base, the J end by 4 bases, with 13 bases between. The CDR3 DNA is TGTGCCAGCAGCTTAGAGGCGCCAGGGCGCACCGGGGAGCTGTTTTTT. Translating gives CASSLEAPGRTGELFF. The full variable domain, with the rest looked up from reference TRBV11-1 and TRBJ2-2, is EAEVAQSPRYKITEKSQAVAFWCDPISGHATLYWYRQILGQGPELLVQFQDESVVDDSQLPKDRFSAERLKGVDSTLKIQPAELGDSAMYLCASSLEAPGRTGELFFGEGSRLTVL.

There are a few counts of this clone. This chain links TRBV6-1 with TRBJ1-1; weak D call: TRBD1 (6 bases). V shed 3 bases and J shed 11 bases, with 19 bases lying between them. This CDR3 contains 14 residues. CDR1 and CDR2 (germline): MNHNS, SASEGT. The CDR3 DNA reads TGTGCCAGCAGTGACAGCAGACAGGTTGAAGGGGCTTTCTTT. As protein: CASSDSRQVEGAFF.

This clone was seen a handful of times. Other nucleotide sequences in the sample specify the same CDR3. This rearrangement joins TRBV7-3 to TRBJ2-1, with 9 nucleotides matching TRBD2. The CDR3 is made up of 14 amino acids. Trimming cost V 4 bases and J 4 bases; bases outside gene matches: 2. Germline loops: CDR1 SGHTA, CDR2 FQGTGA. Here the CDR3 reads CASSSGLAYNEQFF. The DNA of the CDR3 is TGTGCCAGCAGCTCGGGACTAGCTTACAATGAGCAGTTCTTC.

The gene calls are TRBV10-3 and TRBJ2-7; D not certain. Germline assignment: CDR1 ENHRY and CDR2 SYGVKD. Trimming left V 7 bases short and J 5 bases short, with 9 bases between. This CDR3 contains 11 residues. CDR3 sequence reads: CAITIRDEQYF. As DNA, the CDR3 is TGTGCCATCACCATCCGGGACGAGCAGTACTTC.

This clone showed up just once. The V call is TRBV5-1, the J call TRBJ2-2; 11 bases are shared with TRBD2. Looked up from germline, CDR1 is SGHRS and CDR2 is YFSETQ. CDR3 size: 15 residues. With 4 bases clipped from V and 3 bases from J, the junction kept 2 bases outside the gene matches. The CDR3 region is CASSILAGDTGELFF. The CDR3 bases are TGCGCCAGCAGCATACTAGCGGGAGACACCGGGGAGCTGTTTTTT.

The J gene is TRBJ2-7, the V gene TRBV5-1; D is possibly TRBD1 (6 bases). The CDR3 is 12 residues long. The germline V gene has CDR1 SGHRS and CDR2 YFSETQ. Trimming took 4 bases from V and 5 from J, leaving 10 bases between them. In DNA, the CDR3 is TGCGCCAGCAGCACAGGGATGGACGAGCAGTACTTC. Protein: CASSTGMDEQYF. The variable domain in full, with the rest retrieved from reference TRBV5-1 and TRBJ2-7, is KAGVTQTPRYLIKTRGQQVTLSCSPISGHRSVSWYQQTPGQGLQFLFEYFSETQRNKGNFPGRFSGRQFSNSRSEMNVSTLELGDSALYLCASSTGMDEQYFGPGTRLTVT.

The rearrangement joins TRBV5-1 to TRBJ1-1, with D maybe TRBD1 (5 bases). CDR3 size: 15 residues. Trimming removed 3 bases at V and 0 bases at J, with 12 bases between. The germline V gene has CDR1 SGHRS and CDR2 YFSETQ. CDR3 sequence reads: CASSSDRAMNTEAFF. Here the CDR3 DNA reads TGCGCCAGCAGCTCCGACAGAGCCATGAACACTGAAGCTTTCTTT.

CDR3 sequence: CASRPGLGSSTDTQYF. The CDR3 DNA is TGTGCCAGCAGACCGGGACTGGGCTCCAGCACAGATACGCAGTATTTT. The rearrangement links TRBV5-4 to TRBJ2-3; the D gene is possibly TRBD2 (6 bases). V lost 5 bases and J lost 0, with 16 bases in between. This CDR3 has 16 amino acids. Germline CDR1 SGHNT, CDR2 YYREEE (reference sequence).

The chain links TRBV19 to TRBJ2-4; possible D gene TRBD1, 5 bases. The CDR3 runs to 16 residues. The ends were cut back, 7 bases at V and 1 base at J, with 17 bases in the middle. The germline gives CDR1 LNHDA, CDR2 SQIVND (reference sequence). The CDR3 DNA reads TGTGCCAGTACCCCTGGGAAAGGGGCGGCCAAAAACATTCAGTACTTC. Amino acids: CASTPGKGAAKNIQYF.

This clone rates as large. V gene TRBV10-1 combines with J gene TRBJ2-2; TRBD1 is a possible D gene (5 bases). Germline V gene data show CDR1 as WNHNN and CDR2 as SYGVQD (reference sequence). This CDR3 is 17 amino acids long. Trimming removed 3 bases at V and 2 bases at J, with 16 bases between. CDR3 protein: CASSDSDTFANTGELFF. CDR3 in DNA: TGCGCCAGCAGTGACTCGGACACGTTCGCTAACACCGGGGAGCTGTTTTTT.

The rearrangement uses TRBV3-1 (or the pseudogene TRBV3-2) and TRBJ2-7, with 8 nucleotides matching TRBD2. The CDR3 contains 15 residues. The V and J ends lost 5 bases and 2 bases, in that order; junction bases with no gene match: 8. Looked up from germline, CDR1 is LGHDT and CDR2 is YNNKEL (reference sequence). The CDR3 DNA reads as TGTGCCAGCAGCTTGGGGGCGGGGGGAGCCTACGAGCAGTACTTC. It encodes CASSLGAGGAYEQYF.

The chain is built from TRBV21-1 and TRBJ2-7; TRBD2 reflects the table's D call only, with no check against the DNA. TRBV21-1 is shown as a pseudogene. This CDR3 comprises 16 residues. Here the CDR3 reads CASSKGLAGGSYEQYF. The CDR3 coding sequence is TGTGCCAGCAGCAAAGGACTAGCGGGAGGCTCCTACGAGCAGTACTTC.

The chain couples TRBV3-1 (or the pseudogene TRBV3-2) to TRBJ1-5; the D gene is possibly TRBD1 (6 bases). V was trimmed by 1 base and J by 3 bases, leaving 7 bases between them. The CDR3 length is 14 residues. Germline loops: CDR1 LGHDT, CDR2 YNNKEL (reference sequence). CDR3 protein: CASSQAGDNQPQHF. CDR3 sequence (DNA): TGTGCCAGCAGCCAAGCAGGGGACAATCAGCCCCAGCATTTT.